The entry below describes one T cell receptor beta chain. Its target is not known. The source of the sample is a study of shared clonotypes between healthy human individuals. Whole-study findings and limits: Richness estimates generally favored naive over memory subsets. Sample collection involved blood only; tissue repertoires are likely different.

Assay runs were performed at deep level. For sorted subsets, approximately 0.2 ug DNA per replicate equaled approximately 32,000 T cell genomes. The repertoire was sequenced with immunoSEQ multiplex PCR; TCRdb's copy has only in-frame clones and lacks some. Of 550,000 to 850,000 clones in the sample, over 55% were seen once. Germline CDR1 ENHRY, CDR2 SYGVKD. The V end was cut by 0 bases, the J end by 1 base, with 15 bases between. The CDR3 has 17 amino acids. This sequence joins TRBV10-3 and TRBJ1-1; TRBD1 might be the D (6 bases). Sequencing used memory CD4+ T cells sorted from blood. This sample's subset: CD45RA-negative fraction. The sequence came from a woman aged 25 to 45 in good health. In nucleotides, the CDR3 is TGTGCCATCAGTGAGTCGAAGCAGGGGAGGGCGAACACTGAAGCTTTCTTT. As protein: CAISESKQGRANTEAFF.